This TCR beta chain emerged from a study of CD8 T cells in Susac syndrome. Study details: When blood was drawn, patients with Susac syndrome were on intravenous immunoglobulin alone, on corticosteroids, or therapy-naive.

The CDR3 runs 15 residues. With V trimmed by 4 bases and J by 2 bases, 8 bases remained unmatched. Germline CDR1 and CDR2: SGDLS and YYNGEE. After extraction with the RNeasy kit, about 0.45 to 1 ug of the RNA was reverse transcribed using random hexamers. The authors amplified TCR beta CDR3 across 54 Vbeta and 13 Jbeta using immunoSEQ multiplex PCR. TCRdb reanalysed the immunoSEQ multiplex PCR reads using MiXCR and keeps one entry per CDR3 protein. The sample lists some 200,000 distinct CDR3 sequences; more than 85% were seen once. TEMRA cells underwent FACS enrichment and CD8+ and CD4+ T cells underwent negative isolation.

Sequenced: CD8+ T cells from PBMCs. This chain links TRBV9 with TRBJ1-1; 7 bases are shared with TRBD1. The sequence derives from a human donor with Susac syndrome. CDR3 DNA: TGTGCCAGCAGCTCCCCGACAGGGCTTAACACTGAAGCTTTCTTT. Translating gives CASSSPTGLNTEAFF.